This T cell receptor (beta chain) was captured by sequencing in a study of blood T cells in healthy people across ages. Study-level results: Relative to aged donors, long-lived donors carried more naive CD4+ cells and displayed higher diversity. TCR beta diversity was tightly associated with the proportion of naive T cells.

This clonotype was seen a handful of times. Its antigen is not known. Alongside a J-beta primer mix, a sample-barcoded 5' primer served in a second PCR lasting roughly 6 to 12 cycles. One entry per CDR3 protein, called by TCRdb with MiXCR from the 5' RACE reads. Of 1.5 million to 2 million distinct CDR3 sequences in the sample, 28% are singletons; the top ten hold roughly 8.2%. CDR1 is ENHRY and CDR2 is SYGVKD in the germline V gene. The CDR3 consists of 17 residues. V gave up 0 bases and J gave up 4 bases, with 16 bases separating them. The clonotype was recovered from a woman in her 30s in good health. The sequencing sample was made of blood. V and J are TRBV10-3 and TRBJ2-1; TRBD2 is a possible D gene (5 bases). This chain's CDR3 is CAISESNAGGRYNEQFF. The CDR3 bases are TGTGCCATCAGTGAGTCGAATGCTGGCGGGCGTTACAATGAGCAGTTCTTC.